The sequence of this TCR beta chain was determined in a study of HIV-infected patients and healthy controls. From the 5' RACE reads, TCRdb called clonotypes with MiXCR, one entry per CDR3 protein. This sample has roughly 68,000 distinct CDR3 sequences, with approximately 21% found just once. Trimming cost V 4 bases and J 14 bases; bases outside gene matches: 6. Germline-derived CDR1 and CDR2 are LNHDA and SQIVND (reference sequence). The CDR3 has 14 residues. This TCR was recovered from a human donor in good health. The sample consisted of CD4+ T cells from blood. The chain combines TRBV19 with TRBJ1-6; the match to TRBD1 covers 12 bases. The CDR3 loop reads CASSTGTGGFTLHF. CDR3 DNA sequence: TGTGCCAGTAGTACCGGGACAGGGGGCTTCACCCTCCACTTT.